This T cell receptor beta chain was identified during a study of T cell changes during pregnancy in multiple sclerosis. Sequenced by immunoSEQ multiplex PCR; TCRdb stores in-frame clones only, minus some. The sample records some 40,000 clones, 90% to 95% being singletons. This sample comprised CD4+ T cells from peripheral blood mononuclear cells, obtained after pregnancy. This sequence originates from a female donor with multiple sclerosis, enrolled in a pregnancy study.

The CDR3 region is CASSFRENQPQHF. The CDR3 nucleotides are TGTGCCAGCAGTTTCCGGGAGAATCAGCCCCAGCATTTT. This chain links TRBV27 with TRBJ1-5; D unclear. Germline V gene data show CDR1 as MNHEY and CDR2 as SMNVEV (reference sequence). CDR3 length: 13 residues. V was pared by 3 bases and J by 4 bases, with 7 bases between.